This TCR beta chain was recorded in a study of blood T cell repertoires in COVID-19. The repertoire was sequenced with immunoSEQ multiplex PCR; TCRdb's copy has only in-frame clones and lacks some. The sample lists roughly 29,000 clones; 70% to 90% were seen once. This sequence was found in a woman aged 80 or older with COVID-19, enrolled during active disease. The specimen sequenced was peripheral blood.

The CDR3 DNA reads as TGTGCCAGCAACAGCCAGGGCGATTCACCCCTCCACTTT. It yields the protein CASNSQGDSPLHF. The genes are TRBV25-1 and TRBJ1-6, with D perhaps matching TRBD1 (5 bases). Trimming shortened V by 7 bases and J by 8 bases, and 12 bases separated the two germline ends. Germline V gene sequence: CDR1 MGHDK, CDR2 SYGVNS. CDR3 length: 13 residues.